This entry concerns a single TCR beta chain. These data belong to a study of T-cell reconstitution after alpha-beta-depleted transplantation in children. V shed 3 bases and J shed 0 bases, with 15 bases lying between them. This CDR3 has 17 residues. Unique molecular identifiers were incorporated into the prepared TCRbeta library. TCRdb reprocessed the PCR reads via MiXCR and lists one record per CDR3 protein. The sample has approximately 980,000 distinct CDR3 sequences, about 29% seen once. This sequence joins TRBV12-3 or TRBV12-4 and TRBJ2-1; D uncertain. The sample consisted of PBMCs, mostly from graft donor cells, taken 360 days after TCRalphabeta/CD19-depleted stem cell transplant. The sequence was collected from a boy in the first two years of life who had a stem cell transplant for SCID, so the T cells may come from the graft donor. The CDR3 region is CASSLARNPGSYNEQFF. The DNA of the CDR3 is TGTGCCAGCAGTTTGGCTCGGAATCCCGGCTCCTACAATGAGCAGTTCTTC.